This T cell receptor beta chain stems from a study of molecular identifiers for immune sequencing clone quantification. Notes on the study in general: Because of identical TCR molecules sharing a barcode, sizes of highly expanded clones could be underestimated. Clones above 20 RNA copies contained over 97% of effector molecules but under 1% of naive ones.

TCR libraries were built in bulk with a published protocol and specific TCR primers. In TCRdb, the PCR reads were re-called with MiXCR into one record per CDR3 protein. Among some 680,000 distinct CDR3 sequences, roughly 27% were seen once, and the ten largest hold 0.6% to 0.9%. This clonotype occurred a few times. The antigen remains undetermined. The CDR3 is 12 amino acids. The V gene's germline CDR1 is MDHEN and CDR2 SYDVKM. With 11 bases removed from V and 4 bases from J, the gap between germline ends came to 14 bases. The receptor comes from a human donor in good health. Some libraries in this study had Jurkat cell RNA spiked in. The rearrangement joins TRBV28 to TRBJ1-1, with unresolved D. Sequencing was done on a sample of naive CD8+ T cells from blood, with Jurkat cell RNA spiked in. The subset denotes: FACS-sorted CD8+CD4-CCR7+CD45RA+ naive T cells. CDR3 loop: CAALGLSTEAFF. The DNA for the CDR3 is TGTGCCGCGCTGGGGTTGAGCACTGAAGCTTTCTTT.